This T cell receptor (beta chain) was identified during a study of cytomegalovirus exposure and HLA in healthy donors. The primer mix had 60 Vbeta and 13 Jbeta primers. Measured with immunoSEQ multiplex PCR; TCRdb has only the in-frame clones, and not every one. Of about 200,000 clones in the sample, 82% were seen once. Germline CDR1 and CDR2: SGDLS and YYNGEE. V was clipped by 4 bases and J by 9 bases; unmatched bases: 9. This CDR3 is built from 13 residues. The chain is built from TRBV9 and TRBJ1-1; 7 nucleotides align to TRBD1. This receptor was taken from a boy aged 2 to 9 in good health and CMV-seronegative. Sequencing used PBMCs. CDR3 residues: CASSSATGAKAFF. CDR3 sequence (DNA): TGTGCCAGCAGCAGCGCCACAGGGGCCAAAGCTTTCTTT.